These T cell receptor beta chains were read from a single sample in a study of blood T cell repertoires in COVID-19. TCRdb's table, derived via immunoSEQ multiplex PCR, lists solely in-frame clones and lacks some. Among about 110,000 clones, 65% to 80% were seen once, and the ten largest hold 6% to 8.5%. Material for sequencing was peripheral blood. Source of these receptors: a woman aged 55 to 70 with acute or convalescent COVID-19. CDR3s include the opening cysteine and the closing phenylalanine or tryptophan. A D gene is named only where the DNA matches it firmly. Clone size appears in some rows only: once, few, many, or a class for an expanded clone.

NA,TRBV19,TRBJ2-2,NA,CASSIAGNTGELFF,TGTGCCAGTAGTATAGCCGGGAACACCGGGGAGCTGTTTTTT
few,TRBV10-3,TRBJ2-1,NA,CAISDPTSRQFF,TGTGCCATCAGTGACCCGACTAGTAGGCAGTTCTTC
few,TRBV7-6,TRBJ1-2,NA,CASSAETASNYGYTF,TGTGCCAGCAGCGCAGAGACAGCCTCTAACTATGGCTACACCTTC
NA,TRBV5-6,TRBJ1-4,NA,CASSLRLVGAEKLFF,TGTGCCAGCAGCCTTCGTTTGGTAGGAGCGGAAAAACTGTTTTTT
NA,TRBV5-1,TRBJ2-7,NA,CASSLHYEQYF,TGCGCCAGCAGCTTGCATTACGAGCAGTACTTC
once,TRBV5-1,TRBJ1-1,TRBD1,CASTLHRQGITEAFF,TGCGCCAGCACCCTTCACCGACAGGGTATCACTGAAGCTTTCTTT
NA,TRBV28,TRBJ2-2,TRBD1,CASSSYGAGQGATGELFF,TGTGCCAGCAGTTCTTACGGAGCAGGACAGGGGGCAACCGGGGAGCTGTTTTTT
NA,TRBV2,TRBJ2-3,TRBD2,CASSGGGGGLTDTQYF,TGTGCCAGCAGTGGAGGCGGGGGGGGCCTCACAGATACGCAGTATTTT
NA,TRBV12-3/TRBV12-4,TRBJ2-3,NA,CASSPRSRVTQYF,TGTGCCAGCAGTCCTAGATCGAGGGTTACGCAGTATTTT
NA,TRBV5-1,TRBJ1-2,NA,CASSLDRQYGYTF,TGCGCCAGCAGCTTGGACAGGCAGTATGGCTACACCTTC
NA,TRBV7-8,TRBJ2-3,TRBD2,CATSSRGDGTDTQYF,TGTGCCACCTCCTCGCGGGGGGACGGGACAGATACGCAGTATTTT
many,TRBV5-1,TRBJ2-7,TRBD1,CASSLGDRGHEQYF,TGCGCCAGCAGCTTGGGGGACAGGGGCCACGAGCAGTACTTC
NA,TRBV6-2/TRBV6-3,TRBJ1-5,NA,CASSYSIGRGRPASNQPQHF,TGTGCCAGCAGTTACTCTATTGGCAGGGGAAGGCCCGCTAGCAATCAGCCCCAGCATTTT
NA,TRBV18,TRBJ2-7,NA,CASSLGETYEQYF,TGTGCCAGCTCACTCGGGGAGACCTACGAGCAGTACTTC
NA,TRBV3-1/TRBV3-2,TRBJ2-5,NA,CASIRSRGETQYF,TGTGCCAGCATTCGGTCACGGGGAGAGACCCAGTACTTC
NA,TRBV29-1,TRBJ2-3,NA,CSVEVLATGHKNTQYF,TGCAGCGTTGAAGTCCTAGCCACCGGCCACAAAAATACGCAGTATTTT
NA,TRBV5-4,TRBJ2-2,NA,CASSLESSNTGELFF,TGTGCCAGCAGCTTGGAGAGTTCGAACACCGGGGAGCTGTTTTTT
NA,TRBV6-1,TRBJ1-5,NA,CASSEVPGSNQPQHF,TGTGCCAGCAGTGAAGTACCGGGATCCAATCAGCCCCAGCATTTT
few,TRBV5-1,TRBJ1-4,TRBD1,CASSRRPRTGVITNEKLFF,TGCGCCAGCAGCAGACGACCCAGGACAGGGGTCATAACTAATGAAAAACTGTTTTTT
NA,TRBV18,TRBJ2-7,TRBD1,CASSPSGTVLSYEQYF,TGTGCCAGCTCACCCTCCGGGACAGTCCTATCCTACGAGCAGTACTTC
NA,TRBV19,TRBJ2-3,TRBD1,CAAGQGGGFDTQYF,TGTGCAGCGGGACAGGGTGGTGGGTTTGATACGCAGTATTTT
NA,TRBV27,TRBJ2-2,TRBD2,CASSPGGAPGELFF,TGTGCCAGCAGTCCCGGGGGGGCTCCCGGGGAGCTGTTTTTT
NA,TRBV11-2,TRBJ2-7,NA,CASSAGTLVAYEQYF,TGTGCCAGCAGCGCCGGGACATTGGTAGCCTACGAGCAGTACTTC
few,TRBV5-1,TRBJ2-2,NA,CASTFPRGQTNTGELFF,TGCGCCAGCACCTTCCCGCGCGGACAGACGAACACCGGGGAGCTGTTTTTT
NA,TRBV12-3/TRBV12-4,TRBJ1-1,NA,CASRGQVNTEAFF,TGTGCCAGCAGGGGGCAGGTGAACACTGAAGCTTTCTTT
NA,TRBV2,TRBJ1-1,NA,CASSEVTGRNTEAFF,TGTGCCAGCAGTGAAGTAACAGGGAGGAACACTGAAGCTTTCTTT
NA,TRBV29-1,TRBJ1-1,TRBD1,CSVTGQEAVGAFF,TGCAGCGTCACCGGACAGGAGGCGGTAGGAGCTTTCTTT
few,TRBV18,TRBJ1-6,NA,CASSPHKNIAYNSPLHF,TGTGCCAGCTCACCACACAAAAATATCGCTTATAATTCACCCCTCCACTTT
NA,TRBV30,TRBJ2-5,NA,CAWGQGGTQYF,TGTGCCTGGGGACAAGGCGGGACCCAGTACTTC
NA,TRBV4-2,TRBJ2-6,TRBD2,CASSQLPVWGGDITSGANVLTF,TGTGCCAGCAGCCAACTCCCGGTTTGGGGGGGGGATATTACTTCTGGGGCCAACGTCCTGACTTTC
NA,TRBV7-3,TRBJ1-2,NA,CASSSGGALDGYTF,TGTGCCAGCAGCTCGGGGGGCGCATTGGATGGCTACACCTTC
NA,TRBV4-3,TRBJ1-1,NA,CASSQGGTTTEAFF,TGCGCCAGCAGCCAAGGGGGCACAACCACTGAAGCTTTCTTT
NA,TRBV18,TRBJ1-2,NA,CASSPVGWGPDYGYTF,TGTGCCAGCTCACCCGTCGGATGGGGCCCTGACTATGGCTACACCTTC
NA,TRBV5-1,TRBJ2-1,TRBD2,CASATASGGNEQFF,TGCGCCAGCGCAACAGCTAGCGGGGGTAATGAGCAGTTCTTC
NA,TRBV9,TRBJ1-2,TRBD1,CASSVKGTGGIGYTF,TGTGCCAGCAGCGTAAAAGGGACAGGGGGAATTGGCTACACCTTC
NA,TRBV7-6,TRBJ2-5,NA,CASSLPGVGGETQYF,TGTGCCAGCAGCTTACCCGGGGTCGGAGGCGAGACCCAGTACTTC
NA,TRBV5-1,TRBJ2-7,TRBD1,CASGEQGSPYEQYF,TGCGCCAGTGGAGAACAGGGGAGCCCCTACGAGCAGTACTTC
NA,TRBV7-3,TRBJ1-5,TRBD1,CASSLKEGDRGSNQPQHF,TGTGCCAGCAGCTTAAAGGAGGGGGACAGGGGTAGCAATCAGCCCCAGCATTTT
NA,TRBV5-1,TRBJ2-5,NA,CASSTAPGTPETQYF,TGCGCCAGCAGCACCGCACCCGGGACACCAGAGACCCAGTACTTC
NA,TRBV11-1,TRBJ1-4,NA,CASSLGHGSANEKLFF,TGTGCCAGCAGCTTAGGGCACGGGAGCGCTAATGAAAAACTGTTTTTT
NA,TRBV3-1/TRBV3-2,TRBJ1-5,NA,CASSQPGQPQHF,TGTGCCAGCAGCCAGCCAGGTCAGCCCCAGCATTTT
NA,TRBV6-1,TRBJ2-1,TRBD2,CASSEQRGGNEQFF,TGTGCCAGCAGTGAACAGCGGGGGGGCAATGAGCAGTTCTTC
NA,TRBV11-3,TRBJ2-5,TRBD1,CASSLGARGQETQYF,TGTGCCAGCAGCTTAGGAGCCAGGGGGCAGGAGACCCAGTACTTC
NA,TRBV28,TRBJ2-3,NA,CASSFRGRRSTDTQYF,TGTGCCAGCAGTTTCAGGGGCAGGCGTTCCACAGATACGCAGTATTTT